One and the same sample provided the 7 T cell receptor beta chains below, sequenced in a study of OX40 agonist ivuxolimab in advanced cancers. TCRdb's table, derived via immunoSEQ multiplex PCR, lists solely in-frame clones and lacks some. There are 35,000 to 40,000 clones in the sample; 60% to 85% occur only once, and approximately 12% lies in the top ten. The sequencing used CD4+ or CD8+ T cells sorted from blood, collected in a trial of the OX40 agonist ivuxolimab. Receptors were obtained from an adult with an advanced solid tumor such as melanoma, head and neck, liver or kidney cancer.

The CDR3 sequence: CASSLGVKPQHF. CDR3 nucleotides: TGTGCCAGCAGCTTGGGGGTCAAGCCCCAGCATTTT. The genes are TRBV28 and TRBJ1-5; perhaps TRBD1 as D (5 bases). The V and J ends lost 6 bases and 8 bases respectively, with 11 bases between them. The germline gives CDR1 MDHEN, CDR2 SYDVKM. The CDR3 has 12 amino acids.

This clone was counted between two and nine times. This chain uses TRBV28 with TRBJ1-2; D gene uncertain. V was trimmed by 5 bases and J by 4 bases, leaving 5 bases between them. Germline V gene sequence: CDR1 MDHEN, CDR2 SYDVKM. This CDR3 has 11 amino acids. DNA for the CDR3: TGTGCCAGCAGTGACGTCTATGGCTACACCTTC. Protein: CASSDVYGYTF.

The chain employs TRBV7-9 and TRBJ1-2, with 8 bases matching TRBD1. The germline CDR1 and CDR2 sequences are SEHNR and FQNEAQ (reference sequence). This CDR3 is 12 amino acids long. The V segment lost 5 bases and the J segment 7 bases; nucleotides outside the gene matches: 3. The CDR3 is CASSQTGGGYTF. CDR3 in DNA: TGTGCCAGCAGCCAAACAGGGGGTGGCTACACCTTC.

V gene TRBV10-3 combines with J gene TRBJ2-2, with TRBD2 matching over 9 bases. There are 14 residues in the CDR3. Germline V gene lookup returns CDR1 ENHRY and CDR2 SYGVKD. J lost 4 bases, V lost 6 bases, and 3 bases had no gene match. CDR3: CAIRFSGSTGELFF. Here the CDR3 DNA reads TGTGCCATCAGGTTTAGCGGGAGCACCGGGGAGCTGTTTTTT.

The V call is TRBV28, the J call TRBJ2-4, with D perhaps matching TRBD1 (5 bases). There are 15 residues in the CDR3. CDR1 is MDHEN and CDR2 is SYDVKM in the germline V gene. V was pared by 6 bases and J by 1 base, with 13 bases between. The CDR3: CASRRTGPAKNIQYF. The CDR3 nucleotides read TGTGCCAGCAGGCGAACAGGTCCTGCCAAAAACATTCAGTACTTC.

The chain employs TRBV19 and TRBJ1-1; 7 bases agree with TRBD1. The ends lost 3 bases at V and 1 base at J; junction bases unmatched: 11. Germline V gene data show CDR1 as LNHDA and CDR2 as SQIVND (reference sequence). CDR3 size: 17 residues. The CDR3 nucleotides are TGTGCCAGTAGTATGGAGGGGGCGCGGATTAGGAACACTGAAGCTTTCTTT. This sequence encodes CASSMEGARIRNTEAFF.

The chain links TRBV11-2 to TRBJ2-3; no definite D call. Trimming shortened V by 4 bases and J by 5 bases, and 13 bases separated the two germline ends. CDR3 size: 14 residues. Per the germline V gene, CDR1 is SGHAT and CDR2 is FQNNGV. This chain's CDR3 is CASSSLVVGDTQYF. For the CDR3, the DNA is TGTGCCAGCAGCTCCTTAGTGGTAGGAGATACGCAGTATTTT.